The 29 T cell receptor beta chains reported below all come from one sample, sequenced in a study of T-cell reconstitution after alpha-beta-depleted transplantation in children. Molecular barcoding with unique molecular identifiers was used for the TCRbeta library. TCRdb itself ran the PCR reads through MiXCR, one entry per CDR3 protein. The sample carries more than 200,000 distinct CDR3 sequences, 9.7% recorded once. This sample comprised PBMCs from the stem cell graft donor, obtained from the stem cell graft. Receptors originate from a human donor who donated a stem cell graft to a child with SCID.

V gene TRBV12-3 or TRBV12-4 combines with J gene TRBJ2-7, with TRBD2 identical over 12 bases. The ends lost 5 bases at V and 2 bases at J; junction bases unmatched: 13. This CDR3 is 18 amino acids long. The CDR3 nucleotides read TGTGCCAGCAGTCCCGAGGGCCCTTCTAGCGGGGGGGCCTACGAGCAGTACTTC. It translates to CASSPEGPSSGGAYEQYF.

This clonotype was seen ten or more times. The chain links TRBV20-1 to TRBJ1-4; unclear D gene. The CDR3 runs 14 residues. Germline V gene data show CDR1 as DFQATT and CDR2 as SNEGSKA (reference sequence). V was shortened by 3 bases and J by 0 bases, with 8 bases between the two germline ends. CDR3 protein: CSARMYATNEKLFF. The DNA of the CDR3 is TGCAGTGCTAGGATGTACGCAACTAATGAAAAACTGTTTTTT.

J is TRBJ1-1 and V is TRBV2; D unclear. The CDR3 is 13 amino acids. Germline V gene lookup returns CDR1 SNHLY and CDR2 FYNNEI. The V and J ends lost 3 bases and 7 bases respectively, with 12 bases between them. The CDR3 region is CASSDPGYFEAFF. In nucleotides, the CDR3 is TGTGCCAGCAGTGATCCCGGGTACTTTGAAGCTTTCTTT.

CDR3 in amino acids: CASSEGSFSSTDTQYF. CDR3 bases: TGCGCCAGCAGTGAGGGGAGTTTCTCTAGCACAGATACGCAGTATTTT. The J gene is TRBJ2-3, the V gene TRBV10-1; maybe TRBD2 (5 bases). V gave up 2 bases and J gave up 0 bases, with 12 bases separating them. The germline gives CDR1 WNHNN, CDR2 SYGVQD (reference sequence). The CDR3 is 16 amino acids.

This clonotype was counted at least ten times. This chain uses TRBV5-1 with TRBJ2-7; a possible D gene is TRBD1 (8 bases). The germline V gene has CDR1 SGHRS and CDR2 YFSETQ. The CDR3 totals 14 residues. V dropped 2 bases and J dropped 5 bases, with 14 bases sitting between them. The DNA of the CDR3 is TGCGCCAGCAGCTTACAGGGGGGGGAGGACGAGCAGTACTTC. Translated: CASSLQGGEDEQYF.

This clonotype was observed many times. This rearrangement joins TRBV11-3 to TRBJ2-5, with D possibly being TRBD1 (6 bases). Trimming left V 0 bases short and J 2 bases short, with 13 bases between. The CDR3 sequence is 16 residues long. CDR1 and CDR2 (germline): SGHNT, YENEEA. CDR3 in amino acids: CASSLDPRGGQETQYF. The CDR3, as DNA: TGTGCCAGCAGCTTAGATCCCAGGGGTGGGCAAGAGACCCAGTACTTC.

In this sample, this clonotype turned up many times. DNA for the CDR3: TGTGCCAGCTCACAAACCCCGAACACTGAAGCTTTCTTT. Protein product: CASSQTPNTEAFF. The rearrangement uses TRBV18 and TRBJ1-1; D not resolved. V was cut by 4 bases and J by 1 base, with 7 bases left in between. From germline, CDR1 is KGHSH and CDR2 LQKENI. The CDR3 has 13 amino acids.

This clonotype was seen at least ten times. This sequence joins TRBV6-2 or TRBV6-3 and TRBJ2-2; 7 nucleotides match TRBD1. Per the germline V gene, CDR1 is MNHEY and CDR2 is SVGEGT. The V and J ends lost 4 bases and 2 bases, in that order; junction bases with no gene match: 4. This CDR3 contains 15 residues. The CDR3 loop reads CASSSGQRNTGELFF. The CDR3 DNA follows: TGTGCCAGCAGTTCGGGACAGCGAAACACCGGGGAGCTGTTTTTT.

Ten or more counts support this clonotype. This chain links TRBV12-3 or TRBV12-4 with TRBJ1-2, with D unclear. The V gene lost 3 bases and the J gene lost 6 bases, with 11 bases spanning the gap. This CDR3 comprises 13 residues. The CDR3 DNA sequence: TGTGCCAGCAGTTTGATAGCGGCCCATGGCTACACCTTC. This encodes CASSLIAAHGYTF.

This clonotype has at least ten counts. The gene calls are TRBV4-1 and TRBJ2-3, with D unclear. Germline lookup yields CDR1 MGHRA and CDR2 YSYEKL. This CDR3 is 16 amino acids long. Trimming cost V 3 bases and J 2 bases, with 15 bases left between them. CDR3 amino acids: CASSQFDKRYTDTQYF. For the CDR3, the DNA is TGCGCCAGCAGCCAGTTTGACAAGAGGTACACAGATACGCAGTATTTT.

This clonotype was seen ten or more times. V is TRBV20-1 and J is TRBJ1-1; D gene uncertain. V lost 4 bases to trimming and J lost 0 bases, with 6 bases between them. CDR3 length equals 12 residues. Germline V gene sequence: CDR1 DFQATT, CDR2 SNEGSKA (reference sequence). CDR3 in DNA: TGCAGTGCTACAGAAATGAACACTGAAGCTTTCTTT. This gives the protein CSATEMNTEAFF.

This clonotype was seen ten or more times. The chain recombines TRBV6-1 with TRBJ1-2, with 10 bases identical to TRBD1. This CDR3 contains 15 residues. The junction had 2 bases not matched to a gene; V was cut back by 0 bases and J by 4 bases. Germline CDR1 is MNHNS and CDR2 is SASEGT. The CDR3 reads CASSEADRGSYGYTF. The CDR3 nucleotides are TGTGCCAGCAGTGAAGCGGACAGGGGGAGCTATGGCTACACCTTC.

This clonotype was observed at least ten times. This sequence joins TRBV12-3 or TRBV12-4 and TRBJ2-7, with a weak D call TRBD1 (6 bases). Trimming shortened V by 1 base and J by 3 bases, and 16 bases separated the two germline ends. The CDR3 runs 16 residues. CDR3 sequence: CASSLEVGTGRYEQYF. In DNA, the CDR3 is TGTGCCAGCAGTTTAGAGGTTGGAACAGGGCGCTACGAGCAGTACTTC.

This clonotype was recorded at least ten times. CDR3 nucleotide sequence: TGCAGTGCTGGGGAGACAGGGCTCCCCCATTCACCCCTCCACTTT. It codes for CSAGETGLPHSPLHF. The V call is TRBV20-1, the J call TRBJ1-6, with 7 bases matching TRBD1. The V gene's germline CDR1 is DFQATT and CDR2 SNEGSKA (reference sequence). This CDR3 region has 15 residues. J was trimmed by 8 bases and V by 5 bases; bases with no gene match: 12.

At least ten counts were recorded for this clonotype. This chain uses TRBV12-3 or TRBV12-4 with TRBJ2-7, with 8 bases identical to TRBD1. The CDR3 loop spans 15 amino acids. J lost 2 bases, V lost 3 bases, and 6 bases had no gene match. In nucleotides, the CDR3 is TGTGCCAGCAGTTTGGCTCAGGGGGCGGCCTACGAGCAGTACTTC. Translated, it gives CASSLAQGAAYEQYF.

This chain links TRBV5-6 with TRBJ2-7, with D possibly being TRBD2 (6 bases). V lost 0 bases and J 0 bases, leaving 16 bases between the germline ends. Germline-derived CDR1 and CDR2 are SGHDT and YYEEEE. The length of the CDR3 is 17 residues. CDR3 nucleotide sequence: TGTGCCAGCAGCTTGGTGGGGGGACGCAAAAGCTCCTACGAGCAGTACTTC. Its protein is CASSLVGGRKSSYEQYF. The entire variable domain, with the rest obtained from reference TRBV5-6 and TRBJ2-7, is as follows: DAGVTQSPTHLIKTRGQQVTLRCSPKSGHDTVSWYQQALGQGPQFIFQYYEEEERQRGNFPDRFSGHQFPNYSSELNVNALLLGDSALYLCASSLVGGRKSSYEQYFGPGTRLTVT.

CDR3 amino acids: CASSQVGEGRWVLEQFF. The CDR3 nucleotides are TGCGCCAGCAGCCAAGTGGGGGAGGGAAGGTGGGTCCTTGAGCAGTTCTTC. The genes are TRBV4-1 and TRBJ2-1; TRBD2 matches 7 bases. The CDR3 is made up of 17 amino acids. The germline gives CDR1 MGHRA, CDR2 YSYEKL. Losses at the gene ends were 1 base for V and 9 bases for J; bases not matched to a gene: 15.

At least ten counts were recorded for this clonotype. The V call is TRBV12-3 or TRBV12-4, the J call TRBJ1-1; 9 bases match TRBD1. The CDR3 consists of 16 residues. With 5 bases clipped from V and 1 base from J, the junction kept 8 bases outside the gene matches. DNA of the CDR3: TGTGCCAGCAGTGCCAACAGGGGGCCGGGGAACACTGAAGCTTTCTTT. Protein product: CASSANRGPGNTEAFF.

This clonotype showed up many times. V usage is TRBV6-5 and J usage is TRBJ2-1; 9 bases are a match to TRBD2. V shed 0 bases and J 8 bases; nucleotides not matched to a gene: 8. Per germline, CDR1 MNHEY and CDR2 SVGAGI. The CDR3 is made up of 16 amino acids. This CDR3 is CASSYSPAGGRDEQFF. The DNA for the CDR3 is TGTGCCAGCAGTTACTCGCCTGCGGGGGGGCGGGATGAGCAGTTCTTC.

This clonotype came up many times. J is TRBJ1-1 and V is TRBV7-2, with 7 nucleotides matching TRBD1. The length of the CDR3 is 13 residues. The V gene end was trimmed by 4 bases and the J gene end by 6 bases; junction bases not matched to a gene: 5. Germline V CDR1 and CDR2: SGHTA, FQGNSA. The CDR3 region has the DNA TGTGCCAGCAGCTACACAGGGGCCCCTGAAGCTTTCTTT. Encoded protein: CASSYTGAPEAFF.

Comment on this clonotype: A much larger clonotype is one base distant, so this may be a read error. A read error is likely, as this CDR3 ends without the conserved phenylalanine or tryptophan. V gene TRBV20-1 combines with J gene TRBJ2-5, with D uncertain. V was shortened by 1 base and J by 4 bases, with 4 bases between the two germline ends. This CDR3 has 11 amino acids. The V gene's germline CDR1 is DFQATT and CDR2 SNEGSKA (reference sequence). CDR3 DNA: TGCAGTGCTAGAGCCGGAGAGACCCAGTACTCC. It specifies CSARAGETQYS.

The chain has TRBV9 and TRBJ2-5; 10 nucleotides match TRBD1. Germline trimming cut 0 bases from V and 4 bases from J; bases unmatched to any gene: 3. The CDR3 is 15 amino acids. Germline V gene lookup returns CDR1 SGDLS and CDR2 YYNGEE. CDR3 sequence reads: CASSVGRTGGETQYF. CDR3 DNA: TGTGCCAGCAGCGTAGGCCGGACAGGGGGAGAGACCCAGTACTTC.

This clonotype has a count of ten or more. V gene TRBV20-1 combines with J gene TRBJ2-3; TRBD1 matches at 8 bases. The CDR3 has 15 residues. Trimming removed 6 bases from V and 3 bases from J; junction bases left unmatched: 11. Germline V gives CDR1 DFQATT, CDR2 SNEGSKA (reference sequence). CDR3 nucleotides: TGCAGTGCGACCAGGACAGGGAGAAAGACAGATACGCAGTATTTT. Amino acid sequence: CSATRTGRKTDTQYF.

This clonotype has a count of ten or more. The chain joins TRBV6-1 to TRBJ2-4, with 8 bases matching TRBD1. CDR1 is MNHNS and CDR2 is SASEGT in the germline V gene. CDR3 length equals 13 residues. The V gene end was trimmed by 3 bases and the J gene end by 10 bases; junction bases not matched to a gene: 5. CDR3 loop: CASSEDRERIQYF. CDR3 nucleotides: TGTGCCAGCAGTGAGGACAGGGAAAGGATTCAGTACTTC.

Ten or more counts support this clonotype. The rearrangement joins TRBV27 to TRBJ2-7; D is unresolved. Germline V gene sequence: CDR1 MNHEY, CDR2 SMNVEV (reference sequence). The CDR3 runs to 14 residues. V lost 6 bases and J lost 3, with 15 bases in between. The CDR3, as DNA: TGTGCCAGCAGAGGTTTAGGCGAAGGCTACGAGCAGTACTTC. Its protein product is CASRGLGEGYEQYF.

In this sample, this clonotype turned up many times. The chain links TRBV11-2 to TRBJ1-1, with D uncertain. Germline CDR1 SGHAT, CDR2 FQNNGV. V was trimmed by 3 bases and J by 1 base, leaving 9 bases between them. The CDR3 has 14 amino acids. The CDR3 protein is CASSFQIPNTEAFF. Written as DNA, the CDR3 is TGTGCCAGCAGCTTTCAGATTCCGAACACTGAAGCTTTCTTT.

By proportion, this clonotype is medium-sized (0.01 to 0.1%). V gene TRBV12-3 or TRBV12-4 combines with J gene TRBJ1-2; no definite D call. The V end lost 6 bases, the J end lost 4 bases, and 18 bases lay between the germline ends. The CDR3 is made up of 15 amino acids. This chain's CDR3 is CASSLGGRMIYGYTF. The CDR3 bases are TGTGCCAGCAGCCTGGGAGGCAGGATGATCTATGGCTACACCTTC.

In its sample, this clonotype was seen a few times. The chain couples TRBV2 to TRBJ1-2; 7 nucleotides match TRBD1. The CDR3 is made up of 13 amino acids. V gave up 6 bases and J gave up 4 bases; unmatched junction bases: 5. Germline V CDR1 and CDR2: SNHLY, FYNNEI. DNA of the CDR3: TGTGCCAGCAGCGCACAGGGGCCCTATGGCTACACCTTC. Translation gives CASSAQGPYGYTF.

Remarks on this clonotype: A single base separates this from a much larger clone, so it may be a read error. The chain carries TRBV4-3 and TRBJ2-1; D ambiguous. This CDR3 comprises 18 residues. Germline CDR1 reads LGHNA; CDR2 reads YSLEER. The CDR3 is CSSSQGVGFGLQFGEQFF. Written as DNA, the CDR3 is TGCTCCAGCAGCCAAGGCGTGGGGTTCGGGCTACAATTCGGTGAGCAGTTCTTC.